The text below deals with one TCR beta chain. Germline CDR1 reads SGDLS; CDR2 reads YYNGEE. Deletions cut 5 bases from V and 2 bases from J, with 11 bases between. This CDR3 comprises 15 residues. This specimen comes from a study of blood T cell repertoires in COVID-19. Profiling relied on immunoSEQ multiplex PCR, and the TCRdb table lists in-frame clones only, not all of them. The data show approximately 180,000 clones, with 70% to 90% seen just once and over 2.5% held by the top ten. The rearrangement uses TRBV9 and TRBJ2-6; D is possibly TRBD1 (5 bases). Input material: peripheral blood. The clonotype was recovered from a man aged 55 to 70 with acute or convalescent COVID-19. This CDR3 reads CASRGHGAGANVLTF. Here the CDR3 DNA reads TGTGCCAGCAGAGGACATGGCGCTGGGGCCAACGTCCTGACTTTC.